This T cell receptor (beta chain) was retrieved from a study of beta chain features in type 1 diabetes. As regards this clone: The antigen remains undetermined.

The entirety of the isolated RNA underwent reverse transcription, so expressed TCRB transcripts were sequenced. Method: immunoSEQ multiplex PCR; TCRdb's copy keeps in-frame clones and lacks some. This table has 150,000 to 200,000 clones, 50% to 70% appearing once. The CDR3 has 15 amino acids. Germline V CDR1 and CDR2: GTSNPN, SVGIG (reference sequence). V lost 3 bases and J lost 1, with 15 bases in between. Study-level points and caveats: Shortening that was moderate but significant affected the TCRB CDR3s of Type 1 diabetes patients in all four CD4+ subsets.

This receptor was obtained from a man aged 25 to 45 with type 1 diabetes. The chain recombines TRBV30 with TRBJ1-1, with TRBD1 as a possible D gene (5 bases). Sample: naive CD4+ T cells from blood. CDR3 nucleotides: TGTGCCTGGAGACTCCCAGGGCCACCGAACACTGAAGCTTTCTTT. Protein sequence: CAWRLPGPPNTEAFF.